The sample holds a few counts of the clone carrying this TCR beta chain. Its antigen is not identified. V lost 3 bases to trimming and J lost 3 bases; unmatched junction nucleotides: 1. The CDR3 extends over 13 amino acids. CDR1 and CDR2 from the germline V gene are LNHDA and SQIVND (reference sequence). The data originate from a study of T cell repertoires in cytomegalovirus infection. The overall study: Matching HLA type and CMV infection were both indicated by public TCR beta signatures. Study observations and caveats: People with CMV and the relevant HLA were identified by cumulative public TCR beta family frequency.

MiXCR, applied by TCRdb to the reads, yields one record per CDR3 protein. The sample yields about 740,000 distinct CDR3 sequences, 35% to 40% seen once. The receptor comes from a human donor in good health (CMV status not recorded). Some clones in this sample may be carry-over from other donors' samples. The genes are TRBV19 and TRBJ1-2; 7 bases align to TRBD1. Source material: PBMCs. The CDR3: CASSIGTDYGYTF. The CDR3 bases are TGTGCCAGTAGTATCGGGACAGACTATGGCTACACCTTC.